The TCR beta chain described here comes from a study of T-cell reconstitution after alpha-beta-depleted transplantation in children. The V gene end was trimmed by 7 bases and the J gene end by 1 base; junction bases not matched to a gene: 8. This CDR3 has 16 amino acids. Study conclusions and caveats: Reportedly, alpha-beta T cells present about two months post-transplant originated from several hundred expanded clones of graft origin. Newly produced T cells mostly accounted for T-cell counts and diversity one year post-transplant. TCRbeta diversity was high at day 60 in some patients (a result of surviving recipient T cells and thymic progenitors).

This clonotype was found a few times. Its antigen is not identified. Researchers prepared the TCRbeta library using unique molecular identifiers, the study reports. MiXCR was run by TCRdb on the PCR reads, yielding one entry per CDR3 protein. The sample shows about a million distinct CDR3 sequences, about 29% of them seen only once. The chain couples TRBV12-3 or TRBV12-4 to TRBJ2-2; 8 bases map to TRBD1. The sequenced sample was PBMCs, mostly from graft donor cells, obtained 360 days after TCRalphabeta/CD19-depleted stem cell transplant. This TCR was sampled from a boy younger than two who had a stem cell transplant for SCID, so the T cells may come from the graft donor. The CDR3 loop is CASILDRVWNTGELFF. The CDR3 bases are TGTGCCAGCATCCTGGACAGGGTGTGGAACACCGGGGAGCTGTTTTTT.